Below, 5 T cell receptor beta chains from the same sample are listed, as sequenced in a study of siplizumab effects on memory and regulatory T cells. Here immunoSEQ multiplex PCR was the method, and the copy in TCRdb shows in-frame clones only, minus some. The table has around 100,000 clones, approximately 90% seen once. Sequencing input: CD4+ T cells sorted from blood. The origin of the receptors is a human donor in good health.

The chain links TRBV6-8 to TRBJ1-2; 7 nucleotides align to TRBD1. Germline CDR1 reads MNHGY; CDR2 reads SAAAGT. V lost 2 bases to trimming and J lost 8 bases; unmatched junction nucleotides: 20. The CDR3 covers 18 residues. CDR3 protein: CASSYPFRQGGFGEGYTF. CDR3 sequence (DNA): TGTGCCAGCAGTTACCCCTTTAGACAGGGCGGCTTCGGTGAGGGCTACACCTTC.

V and J are TRBV18 and TRBJ2-7; maybe TRBD1 (6 bases). CDR1 is KGHSH, CDR2 LQKENI, per germline. This CDR3 comprises 13 residues. V was trimmed by 4 bases and J by 3 bases, leaving 10 bases between them. CDR3 bases: TGTGCCAGCTCACTCGGGACACACTACGAGCAGTACTTC. It is translated as CASSLGTHYEQYF.

The table lists this clone with a few counts. The V gene is TRBV27, the J gene TRBJ1-4; no reliable D call. The germline V gene has CDR1 MNHEY and CDR2 SMNVEV (reference sequence). The CDR3 extends over 13 amino acids. Trimming removed 4 bases at V and 0 bases at J, with 3 bases between. The CDR3 nucleotides are TGTGCCAGCAGTTCCCCAACTAATGAAAAACTGTTTTTT. Translated: CASSSPTNEKLFF.

This rearrangement joins TRBV7-8 to TRBJ2-7; D unresolved. The CDR3 length is 15 residues. In germline, CDR1 is SGHVS, CDR2 FQNEAQ. Trimming cost V 2 bases and J 1 base, with 12 bases left between them. CDR3 region: CASSLIETVSYEQYF. Written as DNA, the CDR3 is TGTGCCAGCAGCTTAATCGAGACCGTTTCCTACGAGCAGTACTTC.

This chain uses TRBV7-6 with TRBJ2-3; no clear D. Germline CDR1 is SGHVS and CDR2 is FNYEAQ. Trimming removed 3 bases at V and 2 bases at J, with 9 bases between. CDR3 length equals 14 residues. The CDR3 DNA reads TGTGCCAGCAGCTTCCGGAGCACCACAGATACGCAGTATTTT. Amino acid sequence: CASSFRSTTDTQYF. Looking up the rest from reference TRBV7-6 and TRBJ2-3 gives the full variable domain: GAGVSQSPRYKVTKRGQDVALRCDPISGHVSLYWYRQALGQGPEFLTYFNYEAQQDKSGLPNDRFSAERPEGSISTLTIQRTEQRDSAMYRCASSFRSTTDTQYFGPGTRLTVL.